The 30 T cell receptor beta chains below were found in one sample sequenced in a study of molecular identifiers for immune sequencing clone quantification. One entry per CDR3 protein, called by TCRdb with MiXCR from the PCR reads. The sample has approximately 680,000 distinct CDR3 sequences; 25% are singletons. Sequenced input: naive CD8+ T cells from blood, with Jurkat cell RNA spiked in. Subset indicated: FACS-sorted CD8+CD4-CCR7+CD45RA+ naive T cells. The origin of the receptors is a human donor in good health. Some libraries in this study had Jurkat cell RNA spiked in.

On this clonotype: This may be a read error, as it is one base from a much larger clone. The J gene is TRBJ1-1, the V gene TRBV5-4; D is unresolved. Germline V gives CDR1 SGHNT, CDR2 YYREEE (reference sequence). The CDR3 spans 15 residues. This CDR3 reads CACSLSTPGTLGAFF. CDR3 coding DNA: TGTGCCTGCAGCTTGAGTACGCCAGGTACCCTTGGAGCTTTCTTT.

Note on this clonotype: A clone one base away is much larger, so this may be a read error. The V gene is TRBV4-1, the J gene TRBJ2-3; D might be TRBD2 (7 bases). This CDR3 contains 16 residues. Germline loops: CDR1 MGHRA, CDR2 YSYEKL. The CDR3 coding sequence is TGCGCCAGCCGCCATAACATAGGGGGGGAGGCCGATACGCAGTATTTT. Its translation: CASRHNIGGEADTQYF.

The CDR3 coding sequence is TGTGCCAGCGGGGGGAAGGTACACAATGAGCAGTTCTTC. It specifies CASGGKVHNEQFF. The chain couples TRBV12-3 or TRBV12-4 to TRBJ2-1; maybe TRBD2 (6 bases). The CDR3 covers 13 residues. Trimming cost V 8 bases and J 5 bases, with 13 bases left between them.

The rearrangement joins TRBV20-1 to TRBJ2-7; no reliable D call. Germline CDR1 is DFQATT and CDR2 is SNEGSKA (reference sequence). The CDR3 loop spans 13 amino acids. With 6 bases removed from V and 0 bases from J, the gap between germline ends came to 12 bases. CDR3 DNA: TGCAGTGCCGACTCAGAGCTCTCCTACGAGCAGTACTTC. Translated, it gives CSADSELSYEQYF.

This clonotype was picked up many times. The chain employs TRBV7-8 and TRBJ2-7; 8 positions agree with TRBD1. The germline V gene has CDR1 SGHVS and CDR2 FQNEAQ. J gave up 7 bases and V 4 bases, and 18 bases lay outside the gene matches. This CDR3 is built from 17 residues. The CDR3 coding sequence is TGTGCCAGCAGCTCTGGGACAGGATTAATGGCCATGGGGGAGCAGTACTTC. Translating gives CASSSGTGLMAMGEQYF.

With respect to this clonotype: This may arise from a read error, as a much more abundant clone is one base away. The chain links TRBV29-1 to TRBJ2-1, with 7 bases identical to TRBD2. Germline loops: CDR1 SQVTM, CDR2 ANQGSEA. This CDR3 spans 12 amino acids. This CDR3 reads CSVEVGRGYQLF. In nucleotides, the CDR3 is TGCAGCGTTGAGGTTGGGAGGGGTTATCAGCTCTTC.

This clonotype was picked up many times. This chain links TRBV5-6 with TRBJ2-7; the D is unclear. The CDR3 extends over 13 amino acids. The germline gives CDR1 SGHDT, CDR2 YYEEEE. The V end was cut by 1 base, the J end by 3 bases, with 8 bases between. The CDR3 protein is CASSLFEDYEQYF. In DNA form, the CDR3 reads TGTGCCAGCAGCTTGTTCGAGGACTACGAGCAGTACTTC.

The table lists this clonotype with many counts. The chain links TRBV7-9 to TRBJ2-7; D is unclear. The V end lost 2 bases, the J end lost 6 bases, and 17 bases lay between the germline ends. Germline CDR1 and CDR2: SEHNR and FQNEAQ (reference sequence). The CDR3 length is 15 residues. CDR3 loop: CASSLMSEWSGEQYF. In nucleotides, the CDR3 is TGTGCCAGCAGCTTAATGTCGGAATGGTCGGGCGAGCAGTACTTC.

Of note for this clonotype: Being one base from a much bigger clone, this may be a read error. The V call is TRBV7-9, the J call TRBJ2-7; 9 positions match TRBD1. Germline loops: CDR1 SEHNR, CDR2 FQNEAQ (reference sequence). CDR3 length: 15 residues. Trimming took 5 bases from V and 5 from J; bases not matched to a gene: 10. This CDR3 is CASSTPGQGLNEQYF. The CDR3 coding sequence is TGTGCCAGCAGCACACCGGGACAGGGATTGAACGAGCAGTACTTC.

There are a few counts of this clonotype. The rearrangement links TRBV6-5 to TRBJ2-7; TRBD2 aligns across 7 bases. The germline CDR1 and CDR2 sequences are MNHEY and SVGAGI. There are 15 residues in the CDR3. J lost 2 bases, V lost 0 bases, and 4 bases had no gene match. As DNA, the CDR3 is TGTGCCAGCAGTTACTCGCGGGACTACACCTACGAGCAGTACTTC. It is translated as CASSYSRDYTYEQYF.

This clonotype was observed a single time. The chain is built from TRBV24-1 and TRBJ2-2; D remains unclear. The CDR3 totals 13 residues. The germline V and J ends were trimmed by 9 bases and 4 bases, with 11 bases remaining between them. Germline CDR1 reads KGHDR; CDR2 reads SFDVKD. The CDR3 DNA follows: TGTGCCACCGGTTTGTCAGGCACCGGGGAGCTGTTTTTT. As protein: CATGLSGTGELFF.

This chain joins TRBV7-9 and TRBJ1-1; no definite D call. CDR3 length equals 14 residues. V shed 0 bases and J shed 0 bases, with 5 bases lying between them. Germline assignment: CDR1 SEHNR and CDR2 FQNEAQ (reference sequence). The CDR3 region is CASSLALVNTEAFF. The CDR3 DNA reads TGTGCCAGCAGCTTAGCGCTTGTGAACACTGAAGCTTTCTTT.

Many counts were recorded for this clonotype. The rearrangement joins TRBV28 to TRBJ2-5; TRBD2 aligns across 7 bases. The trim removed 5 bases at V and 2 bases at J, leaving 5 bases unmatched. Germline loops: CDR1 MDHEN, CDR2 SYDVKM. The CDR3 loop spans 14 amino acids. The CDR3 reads CASSPSGPQETQYF. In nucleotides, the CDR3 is TGTGCCAGCAGTCCTAGCGGACCACAAGAGACCCAGTACTTC.

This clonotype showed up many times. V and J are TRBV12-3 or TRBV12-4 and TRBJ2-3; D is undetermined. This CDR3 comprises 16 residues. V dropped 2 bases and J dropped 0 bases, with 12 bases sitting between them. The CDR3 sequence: CASSLKVRISTDTQYF. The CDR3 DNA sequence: TGTGCCAGCAGTTTAAAGGTCCGGATTAGCACAGATACGCAGTATTTT.

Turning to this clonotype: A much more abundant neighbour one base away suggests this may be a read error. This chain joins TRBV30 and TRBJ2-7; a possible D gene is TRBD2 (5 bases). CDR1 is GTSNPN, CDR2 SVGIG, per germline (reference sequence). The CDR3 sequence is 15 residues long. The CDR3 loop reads CAWSVTTNSPGEQCF. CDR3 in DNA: TGTGCCTGGAGTGTAACTACTAACTCCCCCGGGGAGCAGTGCTTC.

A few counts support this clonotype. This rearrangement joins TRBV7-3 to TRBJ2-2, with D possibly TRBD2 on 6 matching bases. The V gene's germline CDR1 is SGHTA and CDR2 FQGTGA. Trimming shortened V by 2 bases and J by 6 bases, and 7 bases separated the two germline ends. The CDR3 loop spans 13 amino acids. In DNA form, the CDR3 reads TGTGCCAGCAGCTTAGGGGGGTCCGGGGAGCTGTTTTTT. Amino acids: CASSLGGSGELFF.

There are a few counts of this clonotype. CDR3 amino acids: CASSQALLPSADTQYF. The CDR3 DNA is TGTGCCAGCAGCCAAGCACTGCTCCCTAGCGCTGATACGCAGTATTTT. V is TRBV4-2 and J is TRBJ2-3; the D gene is possibly TRBD2 (6 bases). V lost 1 base and J lost 6, with 17 bases in between. Germline V CDR1 and CDR2: LGHNA, YNFKEQ. The CDR3 extends over 16 amino acids.

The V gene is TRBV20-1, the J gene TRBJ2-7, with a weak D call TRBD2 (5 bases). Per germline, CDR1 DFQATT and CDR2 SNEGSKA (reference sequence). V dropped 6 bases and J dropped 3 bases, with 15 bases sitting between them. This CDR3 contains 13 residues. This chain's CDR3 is CSARGADFYEQYF. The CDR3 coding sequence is TGCAGTGCCCGCGGAGCGGATTTCTACGAGCAGTACTTC.

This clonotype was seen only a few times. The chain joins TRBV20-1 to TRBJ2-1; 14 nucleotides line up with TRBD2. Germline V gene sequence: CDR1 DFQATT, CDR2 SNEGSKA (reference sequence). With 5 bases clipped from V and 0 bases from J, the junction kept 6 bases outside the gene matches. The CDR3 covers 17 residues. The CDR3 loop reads CSAPGLAGVSSYNEQFF. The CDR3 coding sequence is TGCAGTGCTCCGGGACTAGCGGGAGTGAGCTCCTACAATGAGCAGTTCTTC.

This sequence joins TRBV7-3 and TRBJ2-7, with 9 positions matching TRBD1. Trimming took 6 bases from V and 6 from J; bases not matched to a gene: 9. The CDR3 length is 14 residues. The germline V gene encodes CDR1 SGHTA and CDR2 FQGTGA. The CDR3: CASSLQGASGEQYF. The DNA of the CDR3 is TGTGCCAGCAGTTTACAGGGGGCTTCAGGCGAGCAGTACTTC.

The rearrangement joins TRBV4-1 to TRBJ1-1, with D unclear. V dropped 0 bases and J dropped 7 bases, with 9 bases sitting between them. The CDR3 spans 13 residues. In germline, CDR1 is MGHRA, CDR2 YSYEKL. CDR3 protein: CASSQESQIEAFF. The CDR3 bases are TGCGCCAGCAGCCAAGAATCACAGATTGAAGCTTTCTTT.

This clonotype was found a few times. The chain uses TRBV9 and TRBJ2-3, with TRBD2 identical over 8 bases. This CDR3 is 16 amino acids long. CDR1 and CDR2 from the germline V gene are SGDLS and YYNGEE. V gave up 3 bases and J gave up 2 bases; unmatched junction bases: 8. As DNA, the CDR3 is TGTGCCAGCAGCGCGGGACTAGAAGGCCCCACAGATACGCAGTATTTT. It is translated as CASSAGLEGPTDTQYF.

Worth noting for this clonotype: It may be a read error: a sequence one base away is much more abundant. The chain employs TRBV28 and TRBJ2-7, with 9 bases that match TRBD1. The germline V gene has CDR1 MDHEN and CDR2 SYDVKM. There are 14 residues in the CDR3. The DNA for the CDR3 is TGTGCCAGCAGTTTCGGACAGGGGTTGAGGGAGCGGTACTTC. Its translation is CASSFGQGLRERYF.

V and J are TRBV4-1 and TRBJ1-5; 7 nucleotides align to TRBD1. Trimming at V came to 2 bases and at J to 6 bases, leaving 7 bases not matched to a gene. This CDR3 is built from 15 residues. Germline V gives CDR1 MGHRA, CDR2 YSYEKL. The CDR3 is CASSQIDREGQPQHF. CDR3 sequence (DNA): TGCGCCAGCAGCCAAATAGACAGGGAAGGTCAGCCCCAGCATTTT.

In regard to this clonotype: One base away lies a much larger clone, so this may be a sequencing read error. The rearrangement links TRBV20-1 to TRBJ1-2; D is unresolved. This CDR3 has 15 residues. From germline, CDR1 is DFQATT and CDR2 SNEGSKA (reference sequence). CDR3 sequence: CGARSQQTSGYGYTF. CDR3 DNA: TGCGGTGCTAGAAGCCAGCAGACATCTGGCTATGGCTACACCTTC.

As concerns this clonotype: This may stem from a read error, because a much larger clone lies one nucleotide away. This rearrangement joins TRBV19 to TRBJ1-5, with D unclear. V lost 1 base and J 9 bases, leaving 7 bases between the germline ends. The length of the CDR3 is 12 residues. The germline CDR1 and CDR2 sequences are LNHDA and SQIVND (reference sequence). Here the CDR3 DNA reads TGTGCCAGTAGTATAGGGAGTCGGCCCCAGCATTTT. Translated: CASSIGSRPQHF.

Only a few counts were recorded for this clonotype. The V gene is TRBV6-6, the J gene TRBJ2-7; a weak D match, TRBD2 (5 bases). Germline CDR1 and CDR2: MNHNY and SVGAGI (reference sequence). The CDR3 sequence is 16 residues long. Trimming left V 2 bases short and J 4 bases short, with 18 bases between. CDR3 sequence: CASSYASFDNPYEQYF. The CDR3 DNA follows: TGTGCCAGCAGTTACGCTAGCTTCGACAACCCTTACGAGCAGTACTTC.

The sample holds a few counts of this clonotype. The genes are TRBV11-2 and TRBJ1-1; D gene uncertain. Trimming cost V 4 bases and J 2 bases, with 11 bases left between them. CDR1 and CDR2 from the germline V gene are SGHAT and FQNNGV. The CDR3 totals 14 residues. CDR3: CASSSPRSNTEAFF. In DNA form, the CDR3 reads TGTGCCAGCAGCTCTCCTCGGTCTAACACTGAAGCTTTCTTT.

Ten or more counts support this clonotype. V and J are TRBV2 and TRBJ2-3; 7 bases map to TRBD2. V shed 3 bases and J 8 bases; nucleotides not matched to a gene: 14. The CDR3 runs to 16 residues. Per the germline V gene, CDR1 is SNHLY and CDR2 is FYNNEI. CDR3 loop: CASSDIMAGVDSTQYF. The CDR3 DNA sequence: TGTGCCAGCAGTGACATCATGGCGGGGGTAGACTCTACGCAGTATTTT.

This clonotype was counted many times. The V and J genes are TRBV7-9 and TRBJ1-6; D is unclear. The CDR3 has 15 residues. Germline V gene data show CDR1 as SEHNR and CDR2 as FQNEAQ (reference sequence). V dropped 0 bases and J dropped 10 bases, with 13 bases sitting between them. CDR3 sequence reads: CASSLAVSAASPLHF. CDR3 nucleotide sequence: TGTGCCAGCAGCTTAGCTGTCTCCGCGGCATCACCCCTCCACTTT.